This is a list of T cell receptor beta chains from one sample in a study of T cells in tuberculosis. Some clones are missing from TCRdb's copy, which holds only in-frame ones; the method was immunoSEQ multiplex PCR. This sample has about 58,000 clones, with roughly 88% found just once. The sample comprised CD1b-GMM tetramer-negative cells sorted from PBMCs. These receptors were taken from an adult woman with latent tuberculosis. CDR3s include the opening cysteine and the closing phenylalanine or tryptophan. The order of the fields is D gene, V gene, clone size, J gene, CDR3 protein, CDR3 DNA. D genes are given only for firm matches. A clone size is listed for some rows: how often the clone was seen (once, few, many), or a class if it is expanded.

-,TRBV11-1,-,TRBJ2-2,CASSFTSNTGELFF,TGTGCCAGCAGCTTTACATCTAACACCGGGGAGCTGTTTTTT
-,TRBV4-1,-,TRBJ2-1,CASSQVGTGPYNEQFF,TGCGCCAGCAGCCAAGTCGGGACTGGACCCTACAATGAGCAGTTCTTC
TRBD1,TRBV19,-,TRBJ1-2,CASSTRDSRLYGYTF,TGTGCCAGTAGTACCAGGGACAGTCGGCTCTATGGCTACACCTTC
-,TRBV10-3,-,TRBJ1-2,CAISESRYRSYGYTF,TGTGCCATCAGTGAGTCGCGCTACCGGAGCTATGGCTACACCTTC
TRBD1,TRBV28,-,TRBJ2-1,CASSSFPGGNNEQFF,TGTGCCAGCAGTAGTTTTCCAGGGGGAAACAATGAGCAGTTCTTC
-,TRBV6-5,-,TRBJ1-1,CASSYAQGVEAFF,TGTGCCAGCAGTTACGCACAGGGAGTTGAAGCTTTCTTT
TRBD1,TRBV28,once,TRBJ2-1,CASRPTGGLEFF,TGTGCCAGCAGACCAACAGGGGGCCTGGAGTTCTTC
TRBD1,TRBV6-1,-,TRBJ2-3,CASSKKPGQPDTQYF,TGTGCCAGCAGTAAAAAACCGGGACAGCCAGATACGCAGTATTTT
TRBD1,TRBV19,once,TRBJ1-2,CASSPGQVIYGYTF,TGTGCCAGTAGCCCGGGACAGGTCATCTATGGCTACACCTTC
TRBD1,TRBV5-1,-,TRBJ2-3,CASRTGVEDTQYF,TGCGCCAGCCGGACAGGGGTAGAAGATACGCAGTATTTT
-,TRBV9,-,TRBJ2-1,CASSLGIRSYNEQFF,TGTGCCAGCAGCCTCGGGATCCGGTCCTACAATGAGCAGTTCTTC
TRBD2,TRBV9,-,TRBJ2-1,CASSVRGWGSGYNEQFF,TGTGCCAGCAGCGTAAGGGGCTGGGGTAGCGGGTACAATGAGCAGTTCTTC
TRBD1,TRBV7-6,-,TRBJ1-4,CASSPFTGGGEKLFF,TGTGCCAGCAGCCCGTTTACAGGGGGCGGTGAAAAACTGTTTTTT
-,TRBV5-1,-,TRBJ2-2,CASSLARGNTGELFF,TGCGCCAGCAGCTTGGCCCGGGGGAACACCGGGGAGCTGTTTTTT